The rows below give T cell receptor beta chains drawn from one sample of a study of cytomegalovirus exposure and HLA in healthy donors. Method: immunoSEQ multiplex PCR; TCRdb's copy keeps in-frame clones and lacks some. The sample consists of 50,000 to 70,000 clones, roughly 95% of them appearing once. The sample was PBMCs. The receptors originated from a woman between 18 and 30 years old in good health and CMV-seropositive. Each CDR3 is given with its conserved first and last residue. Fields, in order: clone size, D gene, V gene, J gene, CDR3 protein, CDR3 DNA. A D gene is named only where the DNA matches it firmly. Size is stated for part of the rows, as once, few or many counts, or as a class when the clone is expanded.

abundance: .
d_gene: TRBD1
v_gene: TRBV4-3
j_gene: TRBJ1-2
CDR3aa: CASSQELPGQGSGYTF
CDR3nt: TGCGCCAGCAGCCAAGAACTTCCGGGACAGGGTAGTGGCTACACCTTC

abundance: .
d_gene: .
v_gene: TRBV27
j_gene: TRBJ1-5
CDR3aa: CASSLMTPGYSNQPQHF
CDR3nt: TGTGCCAGCAGCCTTATGACGCCCGGGTATAGCAATCAGCCCCAGCATTTT

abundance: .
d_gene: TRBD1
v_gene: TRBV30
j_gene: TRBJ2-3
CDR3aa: CAWQQGTSSTDTQYF
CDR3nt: TGTGCCTGGCAACAGGGGACGAGTAGCACAGATACGCAGTATTTT

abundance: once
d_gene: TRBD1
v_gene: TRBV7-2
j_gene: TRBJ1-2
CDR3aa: CASSFGGQGTYGYTF
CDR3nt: TGTGCCAGCAGCTTTGGGGGACAGGGGACCTATGGCTACACCTTC

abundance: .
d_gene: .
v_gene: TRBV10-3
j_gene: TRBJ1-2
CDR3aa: CAISETVNLYGYTF
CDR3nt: TGTGCCATCAGTGAGACAGTTAATCTATATGGCTACACCTTC

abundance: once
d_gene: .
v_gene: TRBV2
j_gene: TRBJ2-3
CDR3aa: CASSEGRGTDTQYF
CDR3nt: TGTGCCAGCAGTGAGGGCAGGGGCACAGATACGCAGTATTTT

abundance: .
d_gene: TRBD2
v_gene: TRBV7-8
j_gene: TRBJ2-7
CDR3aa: CASTLVSGGTYEQYF
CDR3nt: TGTGCCAGCACCCTTGTTAGCGGGGGAACCTACGAGCAGTACTTC

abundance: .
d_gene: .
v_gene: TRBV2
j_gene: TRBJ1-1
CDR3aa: CARSQDNTEAFF
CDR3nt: TGTGCCCGGTCACAGGACAACACTGAAGCTTTCTTT

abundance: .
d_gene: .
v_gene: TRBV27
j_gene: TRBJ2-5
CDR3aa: CASSFSLGQAETQYF
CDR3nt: TGTGCCAGCAGTTTCTCCCTGGGTCAAGCGGAGACCCAGTACTTC

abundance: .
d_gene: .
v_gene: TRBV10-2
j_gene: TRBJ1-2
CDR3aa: CASSVGGLDGYTF
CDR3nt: TGCGCCAGCAGTGTCGGGGGGCTTGACGGCTACACCTTC

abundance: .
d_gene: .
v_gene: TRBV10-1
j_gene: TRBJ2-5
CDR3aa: CASSESTSKETQYF
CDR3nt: TGCGCCAGCAGTGAGTCAACTAGCAAAGAGACCCAGTACTTC

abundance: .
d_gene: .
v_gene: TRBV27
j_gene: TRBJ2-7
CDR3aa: CASSLRGLGSYEQYF
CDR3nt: TGTGCCAGCAGCTTAAGGGGTCTAGGCTCCTACGAGCAGTACTTC

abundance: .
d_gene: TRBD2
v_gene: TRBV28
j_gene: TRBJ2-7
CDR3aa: CASGGGYGSYEQYF
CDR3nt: TGTGCCAGCGGGGGGGGGTATGGCTCCTACGAGCAGTACTTC

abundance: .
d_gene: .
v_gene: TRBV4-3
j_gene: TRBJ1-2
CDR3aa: CASSQDLTQGLGYTF
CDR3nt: TGCGCCAGCAGCCAAGATCTGACACAGGGTCTTGGCTACACCTTC

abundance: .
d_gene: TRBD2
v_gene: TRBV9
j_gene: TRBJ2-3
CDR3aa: CASSQTSLAGGNTQYF
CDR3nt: TGTGCCAGCAGCCAAACCTCACTAGCGGGGGGTAATACGCAGTATTTT

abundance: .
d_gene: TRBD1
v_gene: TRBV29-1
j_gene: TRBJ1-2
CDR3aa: CSVADRGSYGYTF
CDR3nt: TGCAGCGTTGCTGACAGGGGATCCTATGGCTACACCTTC

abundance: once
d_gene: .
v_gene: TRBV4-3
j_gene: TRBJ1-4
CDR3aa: CASSPQLGLTNEKLFF
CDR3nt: TGCGCCAGCAGCCCCCAACTAGGGTTAACTAATGAAAAACTGTTTTTT

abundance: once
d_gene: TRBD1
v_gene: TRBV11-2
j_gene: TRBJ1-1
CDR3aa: CASSSPGQGAMNTEAFF
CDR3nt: TGTGCCAGCAGCTCCCCGGGACAGGGGGCGATGAACACTGAAGCTTTCTTT

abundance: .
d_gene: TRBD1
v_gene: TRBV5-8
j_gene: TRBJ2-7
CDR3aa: CASSWTGYEQYF
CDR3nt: TGTGCCAGCAGCTGGACAGGGTACGAGCAGTACTTC